These 25 T cell receptor beta chains were all obtained from the same sample, sequenced in a study of T cell changes during pregnancy in multiple sclerosis. Some clones are missing from TCRdb's copy, which holds only in-frame ones; the method was immunoSEQ multiplex PCR. The sample gives 64,000 or so clones, around 96% of which show up once; 2% to 3% is in the top ten. The material was CD8+ T cells from peripheral blood mononuclear cells, obtained after pregnancy. Receptors originate from a female donor with multiple sclerosis, enrolled in a pregnancy study.

In DNA, the CDR3 is TGTGCCAGCAGTCTCGGGGGGAGCTCCTACGAGCAGTACTTC. The encoded protein is CASSLGGSSYEQYF. The chain uses TRBV27 and TRBJ2-7; 7 nucleotides agree with TRBD2. V was clipped by 5 bases and J by 0 bases; unmatched bases: 4. The CDR3 runs 14 residues. The germline gives CDR1 MNHEY, CDR2 SMNVEV (reference sequence).

This clone was detected once. This chain's CDR3 is CASSDAGAPYDGYTF. The CDR3 coding sequence is TGTGCCAGTAGTGACGCAGGGGCCCCTTATGATGGCTACACCTTC. The chain employs TRBV19 and TRBJ1-2, with a tentative D call TRBD1 (6 bases). The germline V gene has CDR1 LNHDA and CDR2 SQIVND (reference sequence). V lost 5 bases to trimming and J lost 6 bases, with 19 bases between them. The CDR3 has 15 residues.

This clone was observed a single time. The chain combines TRBV19 with TRBJ2-6; maybe TRBD1 (6 bases). CDR3 length: 15 residues. Germline assignment: CDR1 LNHDA and CDR2 SQIVND (reference sequence). The V gene lost 5 bases and the J gene lost 0 bases, with 8 bases spanning the gap. The CDR3 is CASSEQGSGANVLTF. In DNA, the CDR3 is TGTGCCAGTAGTGAACAGGGCTCTGGGGCCAACGTCCTGACTTTC.

The chain carries TRBV25-1 and TRBJ1-2; D not resolved. Between the trimmed V and J ends, which lost 7 bases and 7 bases, there was a span of 10 bases. Germline CDR1 reads MGHDK; CDR2 reads SYGVNS. The CDR3 has 11 amino acids. The CDR3 spells CASKSPGGYTF. CDR3 sequence (DNA): TGTGCCAGCAAATCCCCGGGTGGCTACACCTTC.

The chain is built from TRBV6-5 and TRBJ2-5; TRBD2 is a possible D gene (7 bases). CDR3 length: 15 amino acids. The germline V and J ends were trimmed by 2 bases and 3 bases, with 13 bases remaining between them. Germline lookup yields CDR1 MNHEY and CDR2 SVGAGI. The CDR3 DNA sequence: TGTGCCAGCAGTTACGGGGGGGCAAATAAAGAGACCCAGTACTTC. Translating it yields CASSYGGANKETQYF.

The V call is TRBV7-9, the J call TRBJ1-5; TRBD1 is a possible D gene (5 bases). There are 16 residues in the CDR3. With 5 bases removed from V and 6 bases from J, the gap between germline ends came to 20 bases. Germline V gives CDR1 SEHNR, CDR2 FQNEAQ (reference sequence). The CDR3 protein is CASSPRVGERGQPQHF. CDR3 DNA: TGTGCCAGCAGCCCTCGGGTCGGAGAAAGGGGTCAGCCCCAGCATTTT.

The chain combines TRBV6-6 with TRBJ2-4; TRBD1 agrees at 10 bases. Trimming took 6 bases from V and 8 from J; bases not matched to a gene: 13. The V gene's germline CDR1 is MNHNY and CDR2 SVGAGI (reference sequence). CDR3 size: 16 residues. The CDR3 region is CASRPAGTGVVDIQYF. CDR3 nucleotide sequence: TGTGCCAGCAGACCCGCCGGGACAGGGGTCGTGGACATTCAGTACTTC.

The chain has TRBV5-4 and TRBJ2-3; D is perhaps TRBD1 (5 bases). Germline CDR1 and CDR2: SGHNT and YYREEE (reference sequence). The CDR3 sequence is 12 residues long. V was pared by 5 bases and J by 4 bases, with 8 bases between. Here the CDR3 DNA reads TGTGCCAGCAGTACAGGAGCAGATACGCAGTATTTT. Residues: CASSTGADTQYF.

The chain links TRBV9 to TRBJ2-1; 8 nucleotides agree with TRBD2. Germline assignment: CDR1 SGDLS and CDR2 YYNGEE. V lost 6 bases and J lost 2; bases outside the gene matches: 7. This CDR3 is 15 amino acids long. The CDR3 DNA follows: TGTGCCAGCAACCCGACGGGAGGGACCTACAATGAGCAGTTCTTC. It encodes CASNPTGGTYNEQFF.

The V call is TRBV2, the J call TRBJ1-5, with D tentatively TRBD1 (5 bases). The CDR3 runs 15 residues. V was pared by 5 bases and J by 0 bases, with 11 bases between. Germline CDR1 reads SNHLY; CDR2 reads FYNNEI. The CDR3 protein is CASSPGQNSNQPQHF. CDR3 nucleotide sequence: TGTGCCAGCAGTCCAGGACAAAATAGCAATCAGCCCCAGCATTTT.

The chain employs TRBV19 and TRBJ2-7; a weak D match, TRBD1 (5 bases). The CDR3 runs to 17 residues. From germline, CDR1 is LNHDA and CDR2 SQIVND (reference sequence). V was cut by 4 bases and J by 2 bases, with 21 bases left in between. CDR3: CASSTGRQGPLTYEQYF. The CDR3 coding sequence is TGTGCCAGTAGTACCGGCCGTCAGGGCCCCCTTACCTACGAGCAGTACTTC. The entire variable domain, with the rest obtained from reference TRBV19 and TRBJ2-7, is as follows: DGGITQSPKYLFRKEGQNVTLSCEQNLNHDAMYWYRQDPGQGLRLIYYSQIVNDFQKGDIAEGYSVSREKKESFPLTVTSAQKNPTAFYLCASSTGRQGPLTYEQYFGPGTRLTVT.

The CDR3 loop is CASSGDGQSNQPQHF. The CDR3 nucleotides read TGTGCCAGTAGTGGGGATGGACAGTCCAATCAGCCCCAGCATTTT. The gene calls are TRBV19 and TRBJ1-5; a possible D gene is TRBD1 (6 bases). The CDR3 extends over 15 amino acids. The germline CDR1 and CDR2 sequences are LNHDA and SQIVND (reference sequence). Trimming shortened V by 5 bases and J by 3 bases, and 14 bases separated the two germline ends.

This chain uses TRBV5-1 with TRBJ2-7, with D possibly TRBD2 on 6 matching bases. V lost 1 base to trimming and J lost 6 bases, with 14 bases between them. CDR3 length: 14 amino acids. Germline V gene lookup returns CDR1 SGHRS and CDR2 YFSETQ. The CDR3 spells CASSLNRLVTEQYF. The CDR3 bases are TGCGCCAGCAGCTTGAACCGACTAGTCACCGAGCAGTACTTC. Filled out from reference TRBV5-1 and TRBJ2-7, the complete variable domain reads KAGVTQTPRYLIKTRGQQVTLSCSPISGHRSVSWYQQTPGQGLQFLFEYFSETQRNKGNFPGRFSGRQFSNSRSEMNVSTLELGDSALYLCASSLNRLVTEQYFGPGTRLTVT.

V usage is TRBV7-6 and J usage is TRBJ1-1; D is perhaps TRBD1 (5 bases). The length of the CDR3 is 15 residues. Per germline, CDR1 SGHVS and CDR2 FNYEAQ. V dropped 4 bases and J dropped 4 bases, with 16 bases sitting between them. For the CDR3, the DNA is TGTGCCAGCAGCTCGAACCCAGGGAGGAGCACTGAAGCTTTCTTT. It encodes CASSSNPGRSTEAFF. The variable domain in full, completed from reference TRBV7-6 and TRBJ1-1, reads GAGVSQSPRYKVTKRGQDVALRCDPISGHVSLYWYRQALGQGPEFLTYFNYEAQQDKSGLPNDRFSAERPEGSISTLTIQRTEQRDSAMYRCASSSNPGRSTEAFFGQGTRLTVV.

This chain links TRBV15 with TRBJ1-1, with TRBD1 as a possible D gene (5 bases). Germline assignment: CDR1 LNHNV and CDR2 YYDKDF (reference sequence). The CDR3 spans 15 residues. V lost 0 bases and J lost 4, with 12 bases in between. Here the CDR3 reads CATSRDNRRGTEAFF. CDR3 DNA sequence: TGTGCCACCAGCAGAGATAACCGAAGGGGCACTGAAGCTTTCTTT. Using reference TRBV15 and TRBJ1-1 for the parts outside the CDR3, the full variable domain is DAMVIQNPRYQVTQFGKPVTLSCSQTLNHNVMYWYQQKSSQAPKLLFHYYDKDFNNEADTPDNFQSRRPNTSFCFLDIRSPGLGDTAMYLCATSRDNRRGTEAFFGQGTRLTVV.

The chain carries TRBV7-9 and TRBJ2-4, with D perhaps matching TRBD2 (6 bases). The V gene's germline CDR1 is SEHNR and CDR2 FQNEAQ (reference sequence). V was cut by 1 base and J by 2 bases, with 9 bases left in between. The CDR3 has 15 amino acids. Written as DNA, the CDR3 is TGTGCCAGCAGCTTAGAGGGAGGACCCAAAAACATTCAGTACTTC. Its translation is CASSLEGGPKNIQYF.

This chain links TRBV27 with TRBJ2-7, with 11 positions matching TRBD2. CDR3 length equals 15 residues. The V segment lost 2 bases and the J segment 5 bases; nucleotides outside the gene matches: 5. Looked up from germline, CDR1 is MNHEY and CDR2 is SMNVEV (reference sequence). CDR3 loop: CASSLVPLAGDEQYF. The DNA for the CDR3 is TGTGCCAGCAGTTTAGTGCCACTAGCGGGAGACGAGCAGTACTTC.

As DNA, the CDR3 is TGTGCCAGTAGTCCCCCGACAGGATATGGCTACACCTTC. Amino acids: CASSPPTGYGYTF. V and J are TRBV19 and TRBJ1-2, with D perhaps TRBD1 (6 bases). The V gene's germline CDR1 is LNHDA and CDR2 SQIVND (reference sequence). V lost 5 bases and J 5 bases, leaving 12 bases between the germline ends. The CDR3 runs 13 residues.

The rearrangement joins TRBV29-1 to TRBJ2-3; TRBD2 matches 10 bases. The trim removed 2 bases at V and 6 bases at J, leaving 8 bases unmatched. The CDR3 has 15 residues. Germline CDR1 SQVTM, CDR2 ANQGSEA. The CDR3 DNA is TGCAGCGTTGAACTAGCGGGAGAGTCGGGGGATACGCAGTATTTT. This encodes CSVELAGESGDTQYF.

V is TRBV4-1 and J is TRBJ2-7; D may be TRBD2 (5 bases). CDR1 and CDR2 from the germline V gene are MGHRA and YSYEKL. The CDR3 contains 13 residues. Trimming shortened V by 4 bases and J by 0 bases, and 7 bases separated the two germline ends. The CDR3 region is CASSLGSSYEQYF. The CDR3 region has the DNA TGCGCCAGCAGCCTTGGGAGCTCCTACGAGCAGTACTTC.

This clone was counted a few times. V is TRBV11-2 and J is TRBJ2-7; TRBD2 is a possible D gene (6 bases). Germline loops: CDR1 SGHAT, CDR2 FQNNGV. The CDR3 is 15 residues long. V dropped 5 bases and J dropped 6 bases, with 20 bases sitting between them. The CDR3 bases are TGTGCCAGCAGCCCTCCGCGGGGTTCCACTTCCGAGCAGTACTTC. The encoded protein is CASSPPRGSTSEQYF.

This clone occurred once. Sequence at one end of the junction differs from germline and may be a read error. This rearrangement joins TRBV7-7 to TRBJ2-2; D might be TRBD2 (6 bases). This CDR3 contains 15 residues. CDR1 SSHAT and CDR2 FNYEAQ come from the germline V gene (reference sequence). CDR3 residues: CASSLDGGDAGELFF. The CDR3 DNA reads TGTGCTAGCAGCTTAGACGGGGGAGACGCCGGGGAGCTGTTTTTT.

J is TRBJ2-1 and V is TRBV27, with 11 bases matching TRBD2. The trim removed 0 bases at V and 6 bases at J, leaving 1 base unmatched. The CDR3 has 15 amino acids. Germline CDR1 and CDR2: MNHEY and SMNVEV (reference sequence). CDR3 sequence (DNA): TGTGCCAGCAGTTTATCGCTAGCGGGAGGCAATGAGCAGTTCTTC. It yields the protein CASSLSLAGGNEQFF.

The V gene is TRBV2, the J gene TRBJ2-1; 9 bases agree with TRBD1. The CDR3 is 15 residues long. CDR1 and CDR2 (germline): SNHLY, FYNNEI. The junction had 6 bases not matched to a gene; V was cut back by 1 base and J by 8 bases. The chain's CDR3 is CASSEVQGAGDEQFF. In DNA, the CDR3 is TGTGCCAGCAGTGAAGTACAGGGGGCTGGCGATGAGCAGTTCTTC.

The chain uses TRBV7-9 and TRBJ2-7; possibly TRBD1 for D (5 bases). The germline CDR1 and CDR2 sequences are SEHNR and FQNEAQ (reference sequence). The CDR3 runs 14 residues. V was pared by 5 bases and J by 3 bases, with 14 bases between. The DNA of the CDR3 is TGTGCCAGCAGCCCCAGCGACAGTCACTACGAGCAGTACTTC. The encoded protein is CASSPSDSHYEQYF. The variable domain in full, with the rest retrieved from reference TRBV7-9 and TRBJ2-7, is DTGVSQNPRHKITKRGQNVTFRCDPISEHNRLYWYRQTLGQGPEFLTYFQNEAQLEKSRLLSDRFSAERPKGSFSTLEIQRTEQGDSAMYLCASSPSDSHYEQYFGPGTRLTVT.